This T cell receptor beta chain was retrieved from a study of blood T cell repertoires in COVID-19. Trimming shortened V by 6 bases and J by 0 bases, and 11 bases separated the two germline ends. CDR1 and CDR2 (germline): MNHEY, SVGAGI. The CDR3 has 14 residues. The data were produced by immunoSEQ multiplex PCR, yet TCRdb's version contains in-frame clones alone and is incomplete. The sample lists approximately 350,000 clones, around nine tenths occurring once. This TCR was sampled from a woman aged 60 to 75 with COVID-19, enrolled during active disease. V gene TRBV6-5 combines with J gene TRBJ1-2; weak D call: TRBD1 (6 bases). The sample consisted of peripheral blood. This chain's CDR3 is CASRWTESNYGYTF. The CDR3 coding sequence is TGTGCCAGCAGGTGGACAGAATCTAACTATGGCTACACCTTC.